The entry below gives a single T cell receptor (beta chain) sequence along with its context. Germline V lookup: CDR1 SGHRS, CDR2 YFSETQ. After removal of 0 bases from V and 1 base from J, the junction contained 1 base not matched to a gene. CDR3 length equals 15 residues. This specimen comes from a study of neoadjuvant anti-PD-1 for oral cavity cancer. Using immunoSEQ multiplex PCR, the repertoire was profiled, and TCRdb retains in-frame clones only, with some absent. The profile shows some 15,000 clones, over 50% of them singletons. The clonotype comes from a person aged 40-85 years with oral cavity squamous cell carcinoma. Here the sequenced sample was PBMCs, taken before nivolumab (anti-PD-1) treatment. The chain couples TRBV5-1 to TRBJ1-5; 7 positions match TRBD1. The CDR3 sequence is CASSLAGGSNQPQHF. In DNA, the CDR3 is TGCGCCAGCAGCTTGGCAGGGGGGAGCAATCAGCCCCAGCATTTT. The full variable domain, completed using reference TRBV5-1 and TRBJ1-5, is KAGVTQTPRYLIKTRGQQVTLSCSPISGHRSVSWYQQTPGQGLQFLFEYFSETQRNKGNFPGRFSGRQFSNSRSEMNVSTLELGDSALYLCASSLAGGSNQPQHFGDGTRLSIL.